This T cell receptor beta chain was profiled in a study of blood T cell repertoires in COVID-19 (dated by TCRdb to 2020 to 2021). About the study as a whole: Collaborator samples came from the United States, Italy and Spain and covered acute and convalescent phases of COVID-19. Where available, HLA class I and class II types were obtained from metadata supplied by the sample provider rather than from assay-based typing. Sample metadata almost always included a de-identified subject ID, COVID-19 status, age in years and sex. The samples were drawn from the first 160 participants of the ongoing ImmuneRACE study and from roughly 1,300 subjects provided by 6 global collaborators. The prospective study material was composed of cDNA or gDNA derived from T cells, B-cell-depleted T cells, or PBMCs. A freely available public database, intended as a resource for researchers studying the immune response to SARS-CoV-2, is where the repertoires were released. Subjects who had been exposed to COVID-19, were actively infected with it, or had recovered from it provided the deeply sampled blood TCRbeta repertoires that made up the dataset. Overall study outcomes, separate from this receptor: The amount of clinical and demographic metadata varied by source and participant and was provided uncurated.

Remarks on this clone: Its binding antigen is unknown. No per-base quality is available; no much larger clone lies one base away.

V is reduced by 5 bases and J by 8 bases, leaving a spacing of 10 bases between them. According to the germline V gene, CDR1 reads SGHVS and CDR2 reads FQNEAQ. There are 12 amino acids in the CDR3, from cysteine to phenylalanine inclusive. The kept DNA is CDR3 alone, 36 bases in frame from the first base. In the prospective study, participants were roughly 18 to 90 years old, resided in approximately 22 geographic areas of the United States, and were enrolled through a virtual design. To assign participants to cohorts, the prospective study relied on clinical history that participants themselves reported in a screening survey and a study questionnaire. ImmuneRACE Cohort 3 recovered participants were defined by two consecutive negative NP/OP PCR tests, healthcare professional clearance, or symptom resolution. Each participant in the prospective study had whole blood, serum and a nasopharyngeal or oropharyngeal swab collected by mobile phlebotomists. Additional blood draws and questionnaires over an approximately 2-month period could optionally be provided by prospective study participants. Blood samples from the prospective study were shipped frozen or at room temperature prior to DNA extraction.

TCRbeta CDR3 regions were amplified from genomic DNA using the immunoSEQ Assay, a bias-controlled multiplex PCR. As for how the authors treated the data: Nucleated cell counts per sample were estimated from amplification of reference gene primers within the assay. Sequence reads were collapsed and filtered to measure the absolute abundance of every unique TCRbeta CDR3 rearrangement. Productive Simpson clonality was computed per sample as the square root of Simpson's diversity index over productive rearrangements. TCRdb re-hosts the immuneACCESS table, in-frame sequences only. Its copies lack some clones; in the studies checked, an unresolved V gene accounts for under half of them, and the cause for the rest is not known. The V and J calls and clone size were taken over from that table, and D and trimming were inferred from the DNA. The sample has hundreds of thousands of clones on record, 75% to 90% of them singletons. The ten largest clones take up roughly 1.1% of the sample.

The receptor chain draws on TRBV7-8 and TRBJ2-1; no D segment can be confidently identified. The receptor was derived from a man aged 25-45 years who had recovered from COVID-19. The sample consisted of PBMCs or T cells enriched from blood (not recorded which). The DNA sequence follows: TGTGCCAGCAGCCCTCAGGTCTATGAGCAGTTCTTC. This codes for CASSPQVYEQFF.